This T cell receptor beta chain was identified in a study of lymphopenia after photon versus proton radiotherapy. Between the trimmed V and J ends, which lost 4 bases and 5 bases, there was a span of 18 bases. CDR1 is SGDLS and CDR2 is YYNGEE in the germline V gene. There are 15 residues in the CDR3. Sequencing used immunoSEQ multiplex PCR; TCRdb keeps in-frame clones, though not all of them. The sample has under 70,000 clones, around 93% seen once; the top ten hold 2% to 2.5%. Study findings and constraints: Relative stability marked proton patients; photon patients lost diversity and naive cells. Survival link was tested only in deceased patients; proton benefit remains a possibility. A bigger post-nadir fall in TCR diversity correlated inversely with survival time in deceased patients. After the lymphocyte nadir, photon-treated repertoires showed oligoclonal expansion, especially of CD8+ Temra cells.

About this clone itself: Its antigen is undetermined.

The J gene is TRBJ2-5, the V gene TRBV9; D may be TRBD1 or TRBD2 (7 bases each). This TCR was sampled from a middle-aged woman with cholangiocarcinoma. The source material was peripheral blood, sampled from a patient treated with photon-based radiotherapy. The CDR3 protein is CASSFRQGAGETQYF. CDR3 DNA sequence: TGTGCCAGCAGCTTCAGACAGGGAGCGGGGGAGACCCAGTACTTC.